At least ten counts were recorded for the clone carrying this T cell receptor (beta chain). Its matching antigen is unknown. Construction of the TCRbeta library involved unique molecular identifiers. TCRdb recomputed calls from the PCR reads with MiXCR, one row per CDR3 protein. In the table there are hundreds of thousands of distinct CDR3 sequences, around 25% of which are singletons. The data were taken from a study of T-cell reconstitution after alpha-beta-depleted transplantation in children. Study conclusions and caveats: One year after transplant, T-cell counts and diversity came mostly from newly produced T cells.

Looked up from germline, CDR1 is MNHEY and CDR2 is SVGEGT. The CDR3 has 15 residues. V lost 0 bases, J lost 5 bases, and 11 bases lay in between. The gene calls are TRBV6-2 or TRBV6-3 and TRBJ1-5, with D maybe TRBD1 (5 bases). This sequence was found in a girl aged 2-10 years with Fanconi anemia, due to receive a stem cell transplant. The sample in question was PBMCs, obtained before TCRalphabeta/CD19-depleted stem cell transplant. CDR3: CASSYSISRDQPQHF. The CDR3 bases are TGTGCCAGCAGTTACTCGATCAGCAGGGATCAGCCCCAGCATTTT.